A selection of T cell receptor beta chains follows, all from one sample in a study of spatial heterogeneity in lung cancer. TCRdb re-called the 5' RACE reads with MiXCR, one entry per CDR3 protein. The repertoire holds about 47,000 distinct CDR3 sequences, with roughly 7.4% as singletons. This sample comprised PBMCs, obtained at follow-up. Receptors originate from a female donor with early-stage non-small cell lung cancer. CDR3s include the opening cysteine and the closing phenylalanine or tryptophan. A D gene is named only where the DNA matches it firmly. Not all rows give a size; the values are once, few, many and, for expanded clones, a class.

size	J	D	V	CDR3	DNA
-	TRBJ1-1	-	TRBV7-9	CASSSGRGKGNTEAFF	TGTGCCAGCAGCTCGGGCAGGGGCAAGGGGAACACTGAAGCTTTCTTT
-	TRBJ1-1	-	TRBV5-1	CASSGQAQNTEAFF	TGCGCCAGCAGCGGACAAGCTCAGAACACTGAAGCTTTCTTT
few	TRBJ1-1	-	TRBV5-1	CASSLVTGGDTEAFF	TGCGCCAGCAGCTTGGTGACTGGGGGAGACACTGAAGCTTTCTTT
many	TRBJ2-3	TRBD1	TRBV7-2	CASSSRDSSTDTQYF	TGTGCCAGCAGCTCCCGGGACAGTAGCACAGATACGCAGTATTTT
-	TRBJ2-1	TRBD2	TRBV5-1	CASSSSGANNEQFF	TGCGCCAGCAGCTCTAGCGGGGCAAACAATGAGCAGTTCTTC
many	TRBJ2-5	TRBD2	TRBV2	CASSGPSGHQETQYF	TGTGCCAGCAGTGGGCCTAGCGGGCACCAAGAGACCCAGTACTTC
many	TRBJ1-1	-	TRBV20-1	CSARLGGDTEAFF	TGCAGTGCTAGATTAGGGGGGGACACTGAAGCTTTCTTT
many	TRBJ1-2	-	TRBV7-3	CASSSGTGLYGYTF	TGTGCCAGCAGCTCCGGGACTGGACTTTATGGCTACACCTTC
few	TRBJ1-1	-	TRBV5-1	CASSVRSGDTNTEAFF	TGCGCCAGCAGTGTGAGGTCGGGGGATACGAACACTGAAGCTTTCTTT
many	TRBJ1-6	-	TRBV12-3/TRBV12-4	CASSPLPHYNSPLHF	TGTGCCAGCAGTCCACTGCCGCATTATAATTCACCCCTCCACTTT
many	TRBJ2-1	TRBD2	TRBV7-2	CASSSASGNSYNEQFF	TGTGCCAGCAGCTCAGCTAGCGGGAACTCCTACAATGAGCAGTTCTTC
many	TRBJ2-5	TRBD2	TRBV5-1	CASSLTSGQETQYF	TGCGCCAGCAGCCTGACTAGCGGACAAGAGACCCAGTACTTC
-	TRBJ1-2	-	TRBV7-2	CASSLALGSYGYTF	TGTGCCAGCAGCTTAGCGCTGGGGAGCTATGGCTACACCTTC
many	TRBJ1-6	TRBD1	TRBV2	CASRMDRAVNSPLHF	TGTGCCAGCAGGATGGACAGGGCGGTAAATTCACCCCTCCACTTT
-	TRBJ2-5	-	TRBV6-2/TRBV6-3	CASSPDPLGMETQYF	TGTGCCAGCAGTCCGGACCCCCTTGGTATGGAGACCCAGTACTTC
few	TRBJ2-3	-	TRBV5-1	CASSSSRAGHMTDTQYF	TGCGCCAGCAGCTCCTCCAGGGCAGGGCATATGACAGATACGCAGTATTTT
many	TRBJ2-5	TRBD2	TRBV6-6	CASRPLAGGFKETQYF	TGTGCCAGCAGGCCCCTAGCGGGGGGGTTCAAAGAGACCCAGTACTTC
many	TRBJ1-3	TRBD1	TRBV12-3/TRBV12-4	CASRPTGRGNTIYF	TGTGCCAGCAGACCGACAGGGAGGGGGAACACCATATATTTT
-	TRBJ1-2	TRBD1	TRBV6-6	CASSTGTGVSGYTF	TGTGCCAGCAGTACCGGGACAGGAGTATCGGGCTACACCTTC
many	TRBJ2-5	TRBD2	TRBV27	CASSLFGLAGLGETQYF	TGTGCCAGCAGTTTATTCGGACTAGCGGGGTTGGGTGAGACCCAGTACTTC
many	TRBJ2-1	-	TRBV11-1	CASSLSGFPGNEQFF	TGTGCCAGCAGCTTATCAGGGTTCCCGGGGAATGAGCAGTTCTTC
medium-sized	TRBJ2-2	TRBD1	TRBV10-3	CAISESSGGNTGELFF	TGTGCCATCAGTGAGTCGTCAGGGGGTAACACCGGGGAGCTGTTTTTT
few	TRBJ2-5	TRBD1	TRBV5-1	CASSPGTGAETQYF	TGCGCCAGCAGCCCCGGGACAGGGGCTGAGACCCAGTACTTC
few	TRBJ1-3	-	TRBV5-1	CASSLNPMASGSGNTIYF	TGCGCCAGCAGCTTGAATCCTATGGCTTCGGGCTCTGGAAACACCATATATTTT
many	TRBJ1-1	-	TRBV20-1	CSVWMYTEAFF	TGCAGTGTTTGGATGTACACTGAAGCTTTCTTT
many	TRBJ1-4	TRBD1	TRBV20-1	CSGSDRGGEKLFF	TGCAGTGGGTCGGACAGGGGGGGTGAAAAACTGTTTTTT
many	TRBJ2-4	TRBD2	TRBV20-1	CSASHGGIAKNIQYF	TGCAGTGCGAGTCACGGGGGGATCGCCAAAAACATTCAGTACTTC
few	TRBJ1-1	-	TRBV6-6	CASSYSGPVPEAFF	TGTGCCAGCAGTTACTCGGGCCCAGTCCCTGAAGCTTTCTTT
many	TRBJ2-3	-	TRBV5-1	CASRDRTDTQYF	TGCGCCAGCAGGGACCGCACAGATACGCAGTATTTT
-	TRBJ2-3	-	TRBV19	CASSIIKGSFTDTQYF	TGTGCCAGTAGTATTATTAAGGGATCTTTCACAGATACGCAGTATTTT
many	TRBJ2-2	TRBD2	TRBV3-1	CASSTRLAGGLELFF	TGTGCCAGCAGCACACGACTAGCGGGAGGCCTGGAGCTGTTTTTT
-	TRBJ2-7	-	TRBV5-5	CASSLTGPYEQYF	TGTGCCAGCAGCTTGACAGGGCCCTACGAGCAGTACTTC
many	TRBJ2-1	TRBD1	TRBV11-2	CASSLGPGTGDNEQFF	TGTGCCAGCAGCTTAGGTCCCGGGACAGGAGACAATGAGCAGTTCTTC
many	TRBJ2-5	-	TRBV7-3	CASSLTGGLRETQYF	TGTGCCAGCAGCTTAACGGGGGGGCTGCGGGAGACCCAGTACTTC
few	TRBJ1-2	-	TRBV27	CASRPWSPGPQWGYGYTF	TGTGCCAGCAGACCATGGAGCCCGGGACCCCAATGGGGGTATGGCTACACCTTC
many	TRBJ1-1	-	TRBV5-5	CASSIQGMDTEAFF	TGTGCCAGCAGCATCCAGGGTATGGACACTGAAGCTTTCTTT
-	TRBJ2-7	-	TRBV18	CASSPGYNDEQYF	TGTGCCAGCTCACCAGGGTATAATGACGAGCAGTACTTC
many	TRBJ2-3	-	TRBV7-2	CASNLAKGDTQYF	TGTGCCAGCAACCTAGCAAAAGGGGATACGCAGTATTTT
many	TRBJ1-2	-	TRBV7-2	CASSPGQLLPHTF	TGTGCCAGCAGCCCCGGACAGCTCCTTCCTCACACCTTC
-	TRBJ2-1	-	TRBV7-3	CAGSLRWNNEQFF	TGTGCCGGCAGCTTAAGGTGGAACAATGAGCAGTTCTTC
few	TRBJ1-5	-	TRBV30	CAWSARRFNQPQHF	TGTGCCTGGAGTGCCCGACGGTTCAATCAGCCCCAGCATTTT
few	TRBJ2-7	-	TRBV6-5	CASSYSRAGPPYEQYF	TGTGCCAGCAGTTACTCGAGGGCAGGACCTCCCTACGAGCAGTACTTC
many	TRBJ2-7	-	TRBV6-2/TRBV6-3	CASSLPGKGEQYF	TGTGCCAGCAGCCTCCCTGGTAAGGGCGAGCAGTACTTC
many	TRBJ2-5	-	TRBV5-1	CASSWGPTGQETQYF	TGCGCCAGCAGCTGGGGGCCGACGGGTCAAGAGACCCAGTACTTC
many	TRBJ1-2	-	TRBV5-1	CASSGQRYGYTF	TGCGCCAGCAGCGGTCAGCGATATGGCTACACCTTC
-	TRBJ1-1	-	TRBV20-1	CSAGAGTLKFF	TGCAGTGCTGGCGCAGGGACCTTAAAATTCTTT
many	TRBJ2-7	-	TRBV25-1	CASSDIGGGGDYEQYF	TGTGCCAGCAGTGACATAGGGGGCGGGGGTGACTACGAGCAGTACTTC
few	TRBJ2-1	-	TRBV7-2	CVSSFWPGNEQFF	TGTGTCAGCAGCTTCTGGCCCGGCAATGAGCAGTTCTTC
many	TRBJ2-6	TRBD1	TRBV28	CASSSPGGTGANVLTF	TGTGCCAGCAGTTCACCAGGGGGAACTGGGGCCAACGTCCTGACTTTC
many	TRBJ1-2	TRBD1	TRBV6-1	CASRRGSVSSGTGSGYTF	TGTGCCAGCAGAAGGGGGTCTGTAAGTTCCGGGACAGGGAGCGGCTACACCTTC
many	TRBJ1-1	-	TRBV6-6	CASGERMNTEAFF	TGTGCCAGCGGGGAGAGGATGAACACTGAAGCTTTCTTT
many	TRBJ2-5	-	TRBV10-3	CAIAEGQLPQETQYF	TGTGCCATCGCGGAGGGACAGCTTCCCCAAGAGACCCAGTACTTC
-	TRBJ2-1	-	TRBV9	CASSVGGRTKSSYNEQFF	TGTGCCAGCAGCGTAGGAGGGCGGACGAAGAGCTCCTACAATGAGCAGTTCTTC
many	TRBJ1-5	-	TRBV6-5	CASSLLGNQPQHF	TGTGCCAGCAGTCTTCTCGGTAATCAGCCCCAGCATTTT